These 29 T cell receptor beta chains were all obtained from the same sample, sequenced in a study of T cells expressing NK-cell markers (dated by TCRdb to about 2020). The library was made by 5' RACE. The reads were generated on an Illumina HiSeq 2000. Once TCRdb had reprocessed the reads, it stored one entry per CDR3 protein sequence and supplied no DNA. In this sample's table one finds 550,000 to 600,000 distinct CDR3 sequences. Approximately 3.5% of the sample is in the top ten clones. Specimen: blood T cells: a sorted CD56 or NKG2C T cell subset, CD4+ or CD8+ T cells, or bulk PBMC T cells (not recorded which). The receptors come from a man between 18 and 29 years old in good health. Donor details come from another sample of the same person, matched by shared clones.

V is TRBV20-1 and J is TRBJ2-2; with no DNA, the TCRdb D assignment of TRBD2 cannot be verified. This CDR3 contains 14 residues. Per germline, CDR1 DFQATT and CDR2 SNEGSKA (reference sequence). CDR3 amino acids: CSAPGTSYTGELFF.

Here the CDR3 reads CATRAPANNEQFF. The gene calls are TRBV24-1 and TRBJ2-1; TCRdb gives TRBD2 as the D gene, but with no DNA this cannot be confirmed. Looked up from germline, CDR1 is KGHDR and CDR2 is SFDVKD. The CDR3 length is 13 residues.

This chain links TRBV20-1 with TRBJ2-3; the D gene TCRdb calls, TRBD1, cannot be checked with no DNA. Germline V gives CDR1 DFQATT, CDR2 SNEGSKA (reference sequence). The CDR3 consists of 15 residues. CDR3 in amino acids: CSASRQGQGADTQYF.

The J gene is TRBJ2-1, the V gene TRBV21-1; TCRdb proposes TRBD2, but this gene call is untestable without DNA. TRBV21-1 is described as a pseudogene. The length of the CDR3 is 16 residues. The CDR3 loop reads CASSTTSGSLWNEQFF.

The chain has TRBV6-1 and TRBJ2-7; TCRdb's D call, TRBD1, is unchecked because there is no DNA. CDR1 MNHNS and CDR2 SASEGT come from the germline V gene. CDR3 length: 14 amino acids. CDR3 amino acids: CASRKQGGQGEQYF.

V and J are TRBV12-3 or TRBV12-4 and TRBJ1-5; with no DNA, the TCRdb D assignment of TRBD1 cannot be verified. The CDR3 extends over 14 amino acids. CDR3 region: CASMTGYSNQPQHF.

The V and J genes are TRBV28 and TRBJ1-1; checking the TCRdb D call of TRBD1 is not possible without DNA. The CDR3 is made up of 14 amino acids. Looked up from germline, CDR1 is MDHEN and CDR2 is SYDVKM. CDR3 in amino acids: CASSPTGFSTEAFF.

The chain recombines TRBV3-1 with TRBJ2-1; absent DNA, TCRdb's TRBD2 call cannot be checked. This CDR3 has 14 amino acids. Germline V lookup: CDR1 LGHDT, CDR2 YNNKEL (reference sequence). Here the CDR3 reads CASGLAGGTNEQFF.

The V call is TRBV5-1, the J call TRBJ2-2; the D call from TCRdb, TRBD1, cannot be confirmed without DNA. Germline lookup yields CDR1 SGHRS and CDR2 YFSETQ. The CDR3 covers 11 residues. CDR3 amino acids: CASSPGGELFF.

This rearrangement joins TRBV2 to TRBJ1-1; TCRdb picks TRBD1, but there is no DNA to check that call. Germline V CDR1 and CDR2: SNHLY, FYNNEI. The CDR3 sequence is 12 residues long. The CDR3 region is CASPGGNTEAFF.

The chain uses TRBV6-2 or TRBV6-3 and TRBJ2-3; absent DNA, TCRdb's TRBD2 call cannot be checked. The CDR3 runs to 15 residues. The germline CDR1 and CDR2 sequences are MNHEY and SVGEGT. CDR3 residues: CASSLGGLDTDTQYF.

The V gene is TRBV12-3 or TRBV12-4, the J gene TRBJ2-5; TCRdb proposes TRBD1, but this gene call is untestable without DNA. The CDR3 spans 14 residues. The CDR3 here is CASSPGAYQETQYF.

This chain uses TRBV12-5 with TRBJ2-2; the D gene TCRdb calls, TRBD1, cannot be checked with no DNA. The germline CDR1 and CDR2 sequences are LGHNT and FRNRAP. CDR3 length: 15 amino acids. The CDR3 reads CASGSRTGVEGELFF. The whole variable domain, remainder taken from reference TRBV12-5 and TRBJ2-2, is DARVTQTPRHKVTEMGQEVTMRCQPILGHNTVFWYRQTMMQGLELLAYFRNRAPLDDSGMPKDRFSAEMPDATLATLKIQPSEPRDSAVYFCASGSRTGVEGELFFGEGSRLTVL.

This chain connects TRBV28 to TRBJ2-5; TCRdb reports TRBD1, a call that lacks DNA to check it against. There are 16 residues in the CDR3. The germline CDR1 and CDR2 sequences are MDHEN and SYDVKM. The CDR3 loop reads CASSLVGGSLGETQYF. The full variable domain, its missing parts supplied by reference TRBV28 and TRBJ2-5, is DVKVTQSSRYLVKRTGEKVFLECVQDMDHENMFWYRQDPGLGLRLIYFSYDVKMKEKGDIPEGYSVSREKKERFSLILESASTNQTSMYLCASSLVGGSLGETQYFGPGTRLLVL.

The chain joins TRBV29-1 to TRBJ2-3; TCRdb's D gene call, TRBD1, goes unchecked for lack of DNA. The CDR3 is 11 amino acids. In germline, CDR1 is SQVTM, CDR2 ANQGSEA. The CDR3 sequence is CSKSAGRTQYF.

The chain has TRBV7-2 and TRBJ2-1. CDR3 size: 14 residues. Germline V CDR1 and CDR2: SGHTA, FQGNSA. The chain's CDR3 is CASRDGGSGQKGFF.

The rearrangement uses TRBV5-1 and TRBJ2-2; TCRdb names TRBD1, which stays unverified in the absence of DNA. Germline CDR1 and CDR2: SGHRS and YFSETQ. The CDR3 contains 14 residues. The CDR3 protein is CASTRQLNTGELFF.

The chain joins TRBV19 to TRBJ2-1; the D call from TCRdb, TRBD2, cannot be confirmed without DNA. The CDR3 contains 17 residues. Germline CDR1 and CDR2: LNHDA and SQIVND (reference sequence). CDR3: CASSEGLAGGLYNEQFF.

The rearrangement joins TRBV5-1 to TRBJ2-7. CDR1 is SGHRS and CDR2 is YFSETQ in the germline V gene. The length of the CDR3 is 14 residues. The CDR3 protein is CASSLDRLTYEQYF.

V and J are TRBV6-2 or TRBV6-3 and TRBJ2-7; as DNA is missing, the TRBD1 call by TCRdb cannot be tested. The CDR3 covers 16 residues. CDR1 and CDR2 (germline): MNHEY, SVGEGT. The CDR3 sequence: CASSYSIQQVTYEQYF.

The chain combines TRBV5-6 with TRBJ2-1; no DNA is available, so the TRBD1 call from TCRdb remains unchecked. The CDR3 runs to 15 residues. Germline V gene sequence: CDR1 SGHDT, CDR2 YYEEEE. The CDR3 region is CASRKGGTGQIRQFF.

CDR3 sequence reads: CASSSSDEKLFF. The J gene is TRBJ1-4, the V gene TRBV12-3 or TRBV12-4. This CDR3 comprises 12 residues.

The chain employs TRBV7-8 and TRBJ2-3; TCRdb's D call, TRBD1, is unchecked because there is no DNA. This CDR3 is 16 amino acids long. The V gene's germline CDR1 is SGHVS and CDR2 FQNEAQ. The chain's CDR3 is CASSLRTGHSTDTQYF.

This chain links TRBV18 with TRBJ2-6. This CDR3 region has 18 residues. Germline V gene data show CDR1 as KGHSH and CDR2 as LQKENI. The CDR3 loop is CASSPPLSAHTGANVLTF.

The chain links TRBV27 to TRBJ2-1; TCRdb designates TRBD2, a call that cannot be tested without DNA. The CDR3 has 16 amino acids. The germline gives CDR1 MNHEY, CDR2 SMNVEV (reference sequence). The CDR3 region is CASSLYLAGIPDEQFF.

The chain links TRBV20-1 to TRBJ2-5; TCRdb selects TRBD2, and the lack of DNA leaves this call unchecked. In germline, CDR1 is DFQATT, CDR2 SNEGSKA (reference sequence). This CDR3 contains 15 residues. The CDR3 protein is CSARQASGEQETQYF.

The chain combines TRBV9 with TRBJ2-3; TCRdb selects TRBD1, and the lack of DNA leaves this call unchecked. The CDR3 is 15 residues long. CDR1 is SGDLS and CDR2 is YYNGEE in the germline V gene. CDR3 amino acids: CASSVSGQDTDTQYF.

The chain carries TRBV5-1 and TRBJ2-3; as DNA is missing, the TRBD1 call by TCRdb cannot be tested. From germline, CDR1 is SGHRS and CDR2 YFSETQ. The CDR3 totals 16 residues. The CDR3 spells CASSSVDRGSTDTQYF.

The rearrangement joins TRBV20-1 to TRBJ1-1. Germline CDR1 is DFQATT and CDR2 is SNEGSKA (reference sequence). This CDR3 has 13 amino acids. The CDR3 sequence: CSAVHRVNTEAFF.